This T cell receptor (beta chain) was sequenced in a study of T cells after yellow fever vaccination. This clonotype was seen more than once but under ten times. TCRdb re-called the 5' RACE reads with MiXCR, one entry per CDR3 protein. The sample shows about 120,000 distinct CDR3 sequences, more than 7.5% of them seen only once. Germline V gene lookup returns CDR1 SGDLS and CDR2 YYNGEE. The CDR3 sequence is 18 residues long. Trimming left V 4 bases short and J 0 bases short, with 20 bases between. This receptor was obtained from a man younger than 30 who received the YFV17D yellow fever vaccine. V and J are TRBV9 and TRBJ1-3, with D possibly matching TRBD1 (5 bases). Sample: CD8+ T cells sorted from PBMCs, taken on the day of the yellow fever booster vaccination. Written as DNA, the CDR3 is TGTGCCAGCAGCCAGACGCCAGGGATCCTATCCTCTGGAAACACCATATATTTT. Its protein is CASSQTPGILSSGNTIYF. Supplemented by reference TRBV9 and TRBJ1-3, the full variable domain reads DSGVTQTPKHLITATGQRVTLRCSPRSGDLSVYWYQQSLDQGLQFLIQYYNGEERAKGNILERFSAQQFPDLHSELNLSSLELGDSALYFCASSQTPGILSSGNTIYFGEGSWLTVV.